These T cell receptor beta chains were read from a single sample in a study of blood T cells in healthy people across ages. TCRdb re-called the 5' RACE reads with MiXCR, one entry per CDR3 protein. The sample has about 640,000 distinct CDR3 sequences, roughly three fifths seen once. Source material: blood. The receptor source for this set is a man in his fifties or sixties in good health. Each CDR3 is given with its conserved first and last residue. A D gene is named only where the DNA matches it firmly. The size field is filled for only some rows; it gives once, few, many or a size class.

v_gene	j_gene	d_gene	len	abundance	CDR3nt	CDR3aa
TRBV6-6	TRBJ2-7	TRBD1	15	.	TGTGCCAGCAGTCCGGACAGGGGGATTTCCTACGAGCAGTACTTC	CASSPDRGISYEQYF
TRBV29-1	TRBJ2-1	TRBD2	15	few	TGCAGCGTTCTAGCGGGGGACTTCTCCTACAATGAGCAGTTCTTC	CSVLAGDFSYNEQFF
TRBV2	TRBJ2-5	.	13	.	TGTGCCAGCAGGAAGACAGCCCAAGAGACCCAGTACTTC	CASRKTAQETQYF
TRBV20-1	TRBJ2-5	.	14	.	TGCAGTGCTAGTACAGCGGAGACCCAAGAGACCCAGTACTTC	CSASTAETQETQYF
TRBV24-1	TRBJ1-1	.	14	.	TGTGCCACCAGTGATAGGAAGGGAAACACTGAAGCTTTCTTT	CATSDRKGNTEAFF
TRBV18	TRBJ2-1	TRBD1	17	.	TGTGCCAGCTCACCACCTACAGGGGAAGGCTCCTACAATGAGCAGTTCTTC	CASSPPTGEGSYNEQFF
TRBV7-9	TRBJ1-1	.	14	.	TGTGCCAGCAGCTTGAGGCTGAGCCCTTCGGAAGCTTTCTTT	CASSLRLSPSEAFF
TRBV29-1	TRBJ1-4	TRBD1	13	.	TGCAGCGTTCGGAGGGGGCGGGGTGAAAAACTGTTTTTT	CSVRRGRGEKLFF
TRBV20-1	TRBJ2-3	.	16	.	TGCAGTGCTGACCGGGCCGAAAAATCCCCCGCAGATACGCAGTATTTT	CSADRAEKSPADTQYF
TRBV11-2	TRBJ2-7	TRBD1	16	.	TGTGCCAGCAGCTTAGCCTGGACAGGGTACTCCTACGAGCAGTACTTC	CASSLAWTGYSYEQYF
TRBV6-5	TRBJ2-5	.	14	.	TGTGCCAGCAGTATACAGGGTAATGGAGAGACCCAGTACTTC	CASSIQGNGETQYF
TRBV29-1	TRBJ1-1	.	13	few	TGCAGCGTTGTGGGGCAGTTGAACACTGAAGCTTTCTTT	CSVVGQLNTEAFF
TRBV6-5	TRBJ2-1	.	15	.	TGTGCCAGCAGTTCCCACGGGACCATCTACAATGAGAAGTTCTTC	CASSSHGTIYNEKFF
TRBV19	TRBJ1-4	.	13	.	TGTGCCAGTAGCCCGGCGTGGGTTGAAAAACTGTTTTTT	CASSPAWVEKLFF
TRBV20-1	TRBJ2-6	.	13	few	TGCAGTGCTAAACTCTCTGGGGCCAACGTCCTGACTTTC	CSAKLSGANVLTF
TRBV5-1	TRBJ2-1	TRBD1	14	few	TGTGCCAGCAGCTTGGGACAGACCTACAATGAGCAGTTCTTC	CASSLGQTYNEQFF
TRBV2	TRBJ2-5	TRBD1	17	.	TGTGCCAGCAGCCAAGGGGGCTTTAGGGGGCACGAAGAGACCCAGTACTTC	CASSQGGFRGHEETQYF
TRBV7-7	TRBJ2-7	TRBD1	13	.	TGTGCCAGCAGCGCAGGACAGGTTGGAGAGCAGTACTTC	CASSAGQVGEQYF
TRBV6-5	TRBJ2-7	.	20	.	TGTGCCAGCAGTCTCGAGGCTGAAGTACTCCGGGCCCCAGAACCCTACGAGCAGTACTTC	CASSLEAEVLRAPEPYEQYF
TRBV4-1	TRBJ2-5	TRBD2	17	.	TGCGCCAGCAGCCAAGACCTGGGACTAGCGGGGGGAGAGACCCAGTACTTC	CASSQDLGLAGGETQYF
TRBV5-5	TRBJ1-2	.	13	.	TGTGCCAGCAGTCAGGATGGGGACTATGGCTACACCTTC	CASSQDGDYGYTF
TRBV12-5	TRBJ1-4	.	13	.	TGTGCTAGTGGTTTGGGAGTGGATGAAAAACTGTTTTTT	CASGLGVDEKLFF
TRBV15	TRBJ1-4	TRBD1	15	once	TGTGCCACCAGCAGGATGACAGGGGTCACTGAAAAACTGTTTTTT	CATSRMTGVTEKLFF
TRBV2	TRBJ2-1	.	13	.	TGTGCCAGCAGTGACAGGGGATGGAATGAGCAGTTCTTC	CASSDRGWNEQFF
TRBV3-1	TRBJ2-5	.	16	.	TGTGCCAGCAGCCAAGATCTTACAGTTTTGGTGGAGACCCAGTACTTC	CASSQDLTVLVETQYF
TRBV7-9	TRBJ2-4	.	11	.	TGTGCCAGCACCCAGGACTACATTCAGTACTTC	CASTQDYIQYF
TRBV3-1	TRBJ2-5	.	16	.	TGTGCCAGCAGCCAGACGGGGCAGCTGTACCAAGAGACCCAGTACTTC	CASSQTGQLYQETQYF
TRBV21-1	TRBJ2-7	.	19	few	TGTGCCAGCAGCAAGACGTTGTTGACTAGCGGGGGGGCTTTCCACGAGCAGTACTTC	CASSKTLLTSGGAFHEQYF
TRBV5-1	TRBJ2-3	TRBD1	15	.	TGCGCCAGCAGCGGCACGACAGGGGCTGGAGATACGCAGTATTTT	CASSGTTGAGDTQYF
TRBV18	TRBJ2-5	.	14	.	TGTGCCAGCTCACCACGGCAGAATCGAGAGACCCAGTACTTC	CASSPRQNRETQYF
TRBV20-1	TRBJ2-5	TRBD1	13	.	TGCAGTGCCCAGACAGGGGGCGAAGAGACCCAGTACTTC	CSAQTGGEETQYF
TRBV12-3/TRBV12-4	TRBJ2-7	TRBD1	14	.	TGTGCCAGCAGTTCACGGGACAGGGGTCGCGAGCAGTACTTC	CASSSRDRGREQYF
TRBV6-5	TRBJ2-1	TRBD2	16	.	TGTGCCAGCAGTTACGACGGAGCGGGGGGCTACAATGAGCAGTTCTTC	CASSYDGAGGYNEQFF
TRBV9	TRBJ2-5	.	13	.	TGTGCCAGCAGCGGAGGACAGAAAGAGACCCAGTACTTC	CASSGGQKETQYF
TRBV10-3	TRBJ2-2	TRBD1	14	.	TGTGCCATCAGCGGGACAGGGGGTACCGGGGAGCTGTTTTTT	CAISGTGGTGELFF
TRBV5-8	TRBJ2-1	TRBD1	15	few	TGTGCCAGCAGCCCGGGACAGGTTAACTACAATGAGCAGTTCTTC	CASSPGQVNYNEQFF
TRBV20-1	TRBJ2-3	TRBD2	16	few	TGCAGTGCTAGCTCCGGGACTAGCGAGCCCGGGGATACGCAGTATTTT	CSASSGTSEPGDTQYF
TRBV24-1	TRBJ2-1	.	13	.	TGTGCCACCAGTGGTGGAAGGGTGCGAGAGCAGTTCTTC	CATSGGRVREQFF
TRBV20-1	TRBJ1-6	.	15	.	TGCAGTGCTCCAAGGGCCCTGCTTCTCGATCCACCCCTCCACTTT	CSAPRALLLDPPLHF